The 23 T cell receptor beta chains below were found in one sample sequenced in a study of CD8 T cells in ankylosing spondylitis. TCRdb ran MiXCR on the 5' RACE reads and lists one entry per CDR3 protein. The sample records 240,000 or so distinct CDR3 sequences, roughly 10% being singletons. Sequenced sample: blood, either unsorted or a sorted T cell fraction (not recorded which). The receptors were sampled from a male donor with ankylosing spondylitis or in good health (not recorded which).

The CDR3 nucleotides read TGCGCCAGCAGCCCAAACAGCCATAGCTCCTACGAGCAGTACTTC. This gives the protein CASSPNSHSSYEQYF. The rearrangement links TRBV5-1 to TRBJ2-7; D unresolved. The CDR3 is made up of 15 amino acids. V was clipped by 4 bases and J by 0 bases, with 14 bases between them. Germline assignment: CDR1 SGHRS and CDR2 YFSETQ.

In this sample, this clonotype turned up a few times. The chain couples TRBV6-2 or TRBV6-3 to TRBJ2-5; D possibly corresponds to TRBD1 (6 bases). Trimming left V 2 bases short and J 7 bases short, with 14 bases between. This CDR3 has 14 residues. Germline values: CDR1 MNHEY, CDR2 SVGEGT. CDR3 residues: CASSYLRGQGTQYF. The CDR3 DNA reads TGTGCCAGCAGTTACCTCAGGGGCCAGGGGACCCAGTACTTC.

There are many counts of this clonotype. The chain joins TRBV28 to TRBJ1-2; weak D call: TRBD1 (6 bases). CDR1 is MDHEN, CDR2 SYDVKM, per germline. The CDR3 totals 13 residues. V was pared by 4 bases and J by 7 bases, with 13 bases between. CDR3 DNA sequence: TGTGCCAGCAGTTCGGAGGGGGAGGTTGGCTACACCTTC. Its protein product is CASSSEGEVGYTF.

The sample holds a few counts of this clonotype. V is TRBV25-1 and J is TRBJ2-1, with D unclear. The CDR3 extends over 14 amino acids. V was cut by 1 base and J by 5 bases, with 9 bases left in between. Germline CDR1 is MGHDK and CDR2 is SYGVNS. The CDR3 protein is CASSESGRNNEQFF. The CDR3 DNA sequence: TGTGCCAGCAGTGAATCTGGGCGGAACAATGAGCAGTTCTTC. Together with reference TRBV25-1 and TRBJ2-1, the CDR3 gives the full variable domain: EADIYQTPRYLVIGTGKKITLECSQTMGHDKMYWYQQDPGMELHLIHYSYGVNSTEKGDLSSESTVSRIRTEHFPLTLESARPSHTSQYLCASSESGRNNEQFFGPGTRLTVL.

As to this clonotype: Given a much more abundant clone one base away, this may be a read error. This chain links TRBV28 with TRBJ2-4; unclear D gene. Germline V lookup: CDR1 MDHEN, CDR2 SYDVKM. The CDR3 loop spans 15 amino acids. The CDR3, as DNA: TGTGTCAGCAGCCCCAATGGGCTAGCCAAAAACATTCAGTACTTC. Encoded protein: CVSSPNGLAKNIQYF. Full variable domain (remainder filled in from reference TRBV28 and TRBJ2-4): DVKVTQSSRYLVKRTGEKVFLECVQDMDHENMFWYRQDPGLGLRLIYFSYDVKMKEKGDIPEGYSVSREKKERFSLILESASTNQTSMYLCVSSPNGLAKNIQYFGAGTRLSVL.

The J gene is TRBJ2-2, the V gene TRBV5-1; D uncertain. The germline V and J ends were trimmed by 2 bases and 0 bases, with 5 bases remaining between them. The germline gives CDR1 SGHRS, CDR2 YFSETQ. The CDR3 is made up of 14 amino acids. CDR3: CASSFGTNTGELFF. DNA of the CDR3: TGCGCCAGCAGCTTTGGGACGAACACCGGGGAGCTGTTTTTT.

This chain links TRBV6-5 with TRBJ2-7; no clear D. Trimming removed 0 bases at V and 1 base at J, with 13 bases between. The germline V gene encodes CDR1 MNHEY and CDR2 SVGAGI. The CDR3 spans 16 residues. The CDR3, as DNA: TGTGCCAGCAGTTACTCCGAATTGGGGTTTTCCTACGAGCAGTACTTC. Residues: CASSYSELGFSYEQYF.

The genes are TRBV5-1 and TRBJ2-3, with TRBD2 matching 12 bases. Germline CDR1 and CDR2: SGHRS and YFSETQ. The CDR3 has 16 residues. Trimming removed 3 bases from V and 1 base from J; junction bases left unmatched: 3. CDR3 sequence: CASSSWTSGGTDTQYF. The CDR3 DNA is TGCGCCAGCAGCTCCTGGACTAGCGGGGGCACAGATACGCAGTATTTT.

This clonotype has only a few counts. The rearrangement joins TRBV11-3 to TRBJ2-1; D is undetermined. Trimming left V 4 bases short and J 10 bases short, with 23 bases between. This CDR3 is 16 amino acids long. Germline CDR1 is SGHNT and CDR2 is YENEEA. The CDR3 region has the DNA TGTGCCAGCAGCTCCCCCTCGGGCCCCGCCTTCGGGGAGCAGTTCTTC. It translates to CASSSPSGPAFGEQFF. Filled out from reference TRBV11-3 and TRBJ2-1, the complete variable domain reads EAGVVQSPRYKIIEKKQPVAFWCNPISGHNTLYWYLQNLGQGPELLIRYENEEAVDDSQLPKDRFSAERLKGVDSTLKIQPAELGDSAVYLCASSSPSGPAFGEQFFGPGTRLTVL.

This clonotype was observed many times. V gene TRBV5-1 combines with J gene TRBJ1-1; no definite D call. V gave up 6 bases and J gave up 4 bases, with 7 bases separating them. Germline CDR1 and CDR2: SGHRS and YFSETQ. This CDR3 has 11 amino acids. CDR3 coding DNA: TGCGCCAGCACTGCGGGCACTGAAGCTTTCTTT. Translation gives CASTAGTEAFF.

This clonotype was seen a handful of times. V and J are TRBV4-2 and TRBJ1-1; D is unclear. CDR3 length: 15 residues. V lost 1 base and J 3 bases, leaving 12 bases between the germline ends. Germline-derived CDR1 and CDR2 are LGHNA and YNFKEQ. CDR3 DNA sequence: TGTGCCAGCAGCCAAGGGGTTTGGGAGGACACTGAAGCTTTCTTT. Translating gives CASSQGVWEDTEAFF.

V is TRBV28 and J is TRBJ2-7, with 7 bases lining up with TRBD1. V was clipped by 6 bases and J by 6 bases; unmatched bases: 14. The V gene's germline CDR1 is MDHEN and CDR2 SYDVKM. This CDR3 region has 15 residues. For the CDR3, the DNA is TGTGCCAGCAGCACCCTGACAGGGAATCCAGGCGAGCAGTACTTC. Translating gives CASSTLTGNPGEQYF.

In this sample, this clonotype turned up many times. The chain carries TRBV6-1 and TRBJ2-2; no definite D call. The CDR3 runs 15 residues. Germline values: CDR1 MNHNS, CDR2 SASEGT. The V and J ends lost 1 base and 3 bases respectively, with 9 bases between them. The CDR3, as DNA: TGTGCCAGCAGTGAAGGATTCAGGCACACCGGGGAGCTGTTTTTT. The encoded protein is CASSEGFRHTGELFF.

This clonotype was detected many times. CDR3 sequence reads: CASTYYHGTSGGYSYNEQFF. CDR3 bases: TGTGCCAGCACCTACTATCACGGGACTAGCGGGGGGTATTCCTACAATGAGCAGTTCTTC. This rearrangement joins TRBV12-3 or TRBV12-4 to TRBJ2-1, with 15 bases fitting TRBD2. The J segment lost 1 base and the V segment lost 7 bases, leaving 14 bases of the junction unmatched. This CDR3 is built from 20 residues.

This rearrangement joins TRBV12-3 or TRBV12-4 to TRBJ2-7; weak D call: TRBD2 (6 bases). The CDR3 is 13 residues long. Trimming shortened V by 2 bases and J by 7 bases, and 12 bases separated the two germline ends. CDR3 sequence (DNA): TGTGCCAGCAGTTTACCGGGAGTCAGAGAGCAGTACTTC. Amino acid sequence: CASSLPGVREQYF.

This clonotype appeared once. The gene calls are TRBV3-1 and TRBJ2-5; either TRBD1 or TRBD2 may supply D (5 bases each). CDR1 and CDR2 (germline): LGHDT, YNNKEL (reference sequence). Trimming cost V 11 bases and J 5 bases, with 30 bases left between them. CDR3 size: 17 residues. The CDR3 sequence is CASCQGRQGEIFETQYF. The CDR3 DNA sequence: TGTGCCTCCTGCCAAGGTCGGCAGGGAGAAATTTTTGAGACCCAGTACTTC.

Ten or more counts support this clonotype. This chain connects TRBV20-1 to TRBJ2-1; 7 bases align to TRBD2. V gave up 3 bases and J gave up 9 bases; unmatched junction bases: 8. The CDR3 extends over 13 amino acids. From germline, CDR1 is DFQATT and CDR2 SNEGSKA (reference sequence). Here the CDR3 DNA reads TGCAGTGCTAGTGGCGCGGGGGTCAGTGAGCAGTTCTTC. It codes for CSASGAGVSEQFF.

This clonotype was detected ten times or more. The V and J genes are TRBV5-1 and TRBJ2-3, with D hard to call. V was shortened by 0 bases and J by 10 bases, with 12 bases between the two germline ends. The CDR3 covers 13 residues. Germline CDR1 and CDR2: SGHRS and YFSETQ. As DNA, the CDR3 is TGCGCCAGCAGCTTGGACGTCACCAATCCGCAGTATTTT. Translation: CASSLDVTNPQYF. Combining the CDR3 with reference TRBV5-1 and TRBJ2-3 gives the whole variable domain KAGVTQTPRYLIKTRGQQVTLSCSPISGHRSVSWYQQTPGQGLQFLFEYFSETQRNKGNFPGRFSGRQFSNSRSEMNVSTLELGDSALYLCASSLDVTNPQYFGPGTRLTVL.

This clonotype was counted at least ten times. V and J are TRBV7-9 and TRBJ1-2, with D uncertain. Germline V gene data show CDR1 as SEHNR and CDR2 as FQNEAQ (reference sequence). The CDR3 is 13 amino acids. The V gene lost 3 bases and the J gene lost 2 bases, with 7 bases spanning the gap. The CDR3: CASSFEQNYGYTF. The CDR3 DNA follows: TGTGCCAGCAGCTTTGAACAGAACTATGGCTACACCTTC.

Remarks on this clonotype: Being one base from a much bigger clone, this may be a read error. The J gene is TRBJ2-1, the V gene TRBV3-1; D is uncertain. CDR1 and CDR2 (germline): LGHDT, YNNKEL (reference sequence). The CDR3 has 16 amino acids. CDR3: CASSIPDAGSCNEQFF. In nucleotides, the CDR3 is TGTGCCAGCAGCATACCCGACGCCGGCTCCTGCAATGAGCAGTTCTTC.

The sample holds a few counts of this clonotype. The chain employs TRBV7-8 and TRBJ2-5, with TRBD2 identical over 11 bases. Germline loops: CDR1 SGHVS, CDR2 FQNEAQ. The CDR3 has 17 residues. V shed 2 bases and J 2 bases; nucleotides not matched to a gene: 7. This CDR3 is CASSLRLAGGNQETQYF. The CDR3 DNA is TGTGCCAGCAGCTTACGTCTAGCGGGGGGCAATCAAGAGACCCAGTACTTC.

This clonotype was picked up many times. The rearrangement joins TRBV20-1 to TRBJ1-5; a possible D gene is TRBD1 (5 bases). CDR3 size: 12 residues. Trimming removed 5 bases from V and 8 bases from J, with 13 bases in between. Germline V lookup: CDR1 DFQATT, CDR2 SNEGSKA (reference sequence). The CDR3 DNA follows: TGCAGTGCTGAAGGGGATCATGAGCCCCAGCATTTT. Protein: CSAEGDHEPQHF.

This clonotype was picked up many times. For the CDR3, the DNA is TGTGCCAGCAGATGGGGGGCGTACACTGAAGCTTTCTTT. The encoded protein is CASRWGAYTEAFF. The V call is TRBV11-2, the J call TRBJ1-1; weak D call: TRBD1 (6 bases). The CDR3 is 13 amino acids. V gave up 6 bases and J gave up 3 bases, with 11 bases separating them. Germline V gene data show CDR1 as SGHAT and CDR2 as FQNNGV.